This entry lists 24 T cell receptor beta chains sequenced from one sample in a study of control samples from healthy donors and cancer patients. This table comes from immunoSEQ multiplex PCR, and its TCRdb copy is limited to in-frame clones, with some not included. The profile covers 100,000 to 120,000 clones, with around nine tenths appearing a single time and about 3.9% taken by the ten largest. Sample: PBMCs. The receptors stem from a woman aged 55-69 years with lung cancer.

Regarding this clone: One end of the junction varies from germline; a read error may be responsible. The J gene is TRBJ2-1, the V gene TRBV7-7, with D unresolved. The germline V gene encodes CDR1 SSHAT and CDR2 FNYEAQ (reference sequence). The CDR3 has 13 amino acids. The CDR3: CASSPAENNEQFF. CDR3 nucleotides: TGTGCTAGCAGCCCCGCGGAAAACAATGAGCAGTTCTTC.

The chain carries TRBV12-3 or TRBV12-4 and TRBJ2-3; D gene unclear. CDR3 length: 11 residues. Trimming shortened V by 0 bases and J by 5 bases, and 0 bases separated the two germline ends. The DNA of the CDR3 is TGTGCCAGCAGTTTAGCAGATACGCAGTATTTT. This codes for CASSLADTQYF.

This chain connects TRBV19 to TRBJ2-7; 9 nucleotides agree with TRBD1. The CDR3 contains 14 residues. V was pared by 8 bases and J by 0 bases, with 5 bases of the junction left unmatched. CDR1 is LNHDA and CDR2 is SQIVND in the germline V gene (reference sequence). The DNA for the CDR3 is TGTGCCAGTGGTGACAGGGGGGTCTCCTACGAGCAGTACTTC. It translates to CASGDRGVSYEQYF.

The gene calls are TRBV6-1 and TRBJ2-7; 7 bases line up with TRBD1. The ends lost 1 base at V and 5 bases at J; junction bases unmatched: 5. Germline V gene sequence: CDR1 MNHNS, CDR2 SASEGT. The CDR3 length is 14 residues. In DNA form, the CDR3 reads TGTGCCAGCAGTGAAGTCGGACAGGTCAACGAGCAGTACTTC. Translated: CASSEVGQVNEQYF.

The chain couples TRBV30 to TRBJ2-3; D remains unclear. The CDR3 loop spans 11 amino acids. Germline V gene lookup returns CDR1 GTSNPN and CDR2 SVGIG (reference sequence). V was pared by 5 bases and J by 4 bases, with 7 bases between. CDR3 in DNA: TGTGCCTGGGGACCCCCAGATACGCAGTATTTT. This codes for CAWGPPDTQYF.

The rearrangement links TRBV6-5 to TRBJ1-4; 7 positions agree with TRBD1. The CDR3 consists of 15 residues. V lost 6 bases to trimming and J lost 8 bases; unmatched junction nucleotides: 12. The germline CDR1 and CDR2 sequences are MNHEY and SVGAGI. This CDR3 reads CASRPTGVGLEKLFF. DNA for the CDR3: TGTGCCAGCAGGCCAACAGGGGTCGGGTTGGAAAAACTGTTTTTT.

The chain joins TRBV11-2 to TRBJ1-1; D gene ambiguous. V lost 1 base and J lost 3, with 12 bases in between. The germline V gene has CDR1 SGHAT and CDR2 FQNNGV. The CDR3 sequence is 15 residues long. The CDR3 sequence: CASSLVLTGDTEAFF. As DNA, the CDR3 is TGTGCCAGCAGCTTAGTTCTCACCGGCGACACTGAAGCTTTCTTT.

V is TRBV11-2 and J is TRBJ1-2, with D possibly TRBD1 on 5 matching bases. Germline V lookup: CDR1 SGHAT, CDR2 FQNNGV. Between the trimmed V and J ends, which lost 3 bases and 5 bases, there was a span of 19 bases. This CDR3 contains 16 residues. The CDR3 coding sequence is TGTGCCAGCAGCTTCACTTCCCAGGGCTCCATTTATGGCTACACCTTC. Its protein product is CASSFTSQGSIYGYTF.

For the CDR3, the DNA is TGTGCCAGCAGTTCTCTTCTAGCGGGGGGGAACAATGAGCAGTTCTTC. This sequence encodes CASSSLLAGGNNEQFF. J is TRBJ2-1 and V is TRBV6-2 or TRBV6-3, with 12 bases lining up with TRBD2. J lost 5 bases, V lost 4 bases, and 6 bases had no gene match. Germline values: CDR1 MNHEY, CDR2 SVGEGT. The CDR3 runs 16 residues.

The CDR3 DNA follows: TGTGCCAGCAGTTCCGGACAGGGAAACACCATATATTTT. The encoded protein is CASSSGQGNTIYF. The chain uses TRBV7-3 and TRBJ1-3, with a weak D call TRBD1 (6 bases). V gave up 6 bases and J gave up 4 bases, with 10 bases separating them. The CDR3 covers 13 residues. Germline assignment: CDR1 SGHTA and CDR2 FQGTGA.

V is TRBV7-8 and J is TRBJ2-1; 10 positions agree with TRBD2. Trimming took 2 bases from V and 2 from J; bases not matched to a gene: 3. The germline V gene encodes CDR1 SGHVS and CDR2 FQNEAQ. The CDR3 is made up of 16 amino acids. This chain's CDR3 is CASSLSGTSAYNEQFF. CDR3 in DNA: TGTGCCAGCAGCTTATCAGGGACTAGCGCCTACAATGAGCAGTTCTTC. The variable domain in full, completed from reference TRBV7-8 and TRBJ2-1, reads GAGVSQSPRYKVAKRGQDVALRCDPISGHVSLFWYQQALGQGPEFLTYFQNEAQLDKSGLPSDRFFAERPEGSVSTLKIQRTQQEDSAVYLCASSLSGTSAYNEQFFGPGTRLTVL.

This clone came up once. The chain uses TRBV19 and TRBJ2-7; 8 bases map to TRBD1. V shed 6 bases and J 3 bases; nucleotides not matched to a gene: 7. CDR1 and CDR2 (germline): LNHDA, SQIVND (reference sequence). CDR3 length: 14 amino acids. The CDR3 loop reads CASRPGQDSYEQYF. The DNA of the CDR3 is TGTGCCAGTAGGCCGGGACAGGATAGCTACGAGCAGTACTTC. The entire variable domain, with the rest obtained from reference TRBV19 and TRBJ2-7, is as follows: DGGITQSPKYLFRKEGQNVTLSCEQNLNHDAMYWYRQDPGQGLRLIYYSQIVNDFQKGDIAEGYSVSREKKESFPLTVTSAQKNPTAFYLCASRPGQDSYEQYFGPGTRLTVT.

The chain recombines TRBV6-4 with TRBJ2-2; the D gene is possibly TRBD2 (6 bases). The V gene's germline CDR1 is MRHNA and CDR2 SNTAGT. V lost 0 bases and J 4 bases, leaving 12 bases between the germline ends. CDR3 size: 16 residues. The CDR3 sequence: CASSDSWRETTGELFF. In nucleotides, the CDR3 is TGTGCCAGCAGTGACTCGTGGAGGGAGACCACCGGGGAGCTGTTTTTT.

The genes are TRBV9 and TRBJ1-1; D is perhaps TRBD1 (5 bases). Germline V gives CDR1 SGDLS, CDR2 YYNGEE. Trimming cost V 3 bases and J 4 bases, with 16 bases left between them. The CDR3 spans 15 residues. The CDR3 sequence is CASSAGTGFSTEAFF. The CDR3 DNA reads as TGTGCCAGCAGCGCAGGGACGGGGTTCTCCACTGAAGCTTTCTTT. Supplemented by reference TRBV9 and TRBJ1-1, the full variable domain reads DSGVTQTPKHLITATGQRVTLRCSPRSGDLSVYWYQQSLDQGLQFLIQYYNGEERAKGNILERFSAQQFPDLHSELNLSSLELGDSALYFCASSAGTGFSTEAFFGQGTRLTVV.

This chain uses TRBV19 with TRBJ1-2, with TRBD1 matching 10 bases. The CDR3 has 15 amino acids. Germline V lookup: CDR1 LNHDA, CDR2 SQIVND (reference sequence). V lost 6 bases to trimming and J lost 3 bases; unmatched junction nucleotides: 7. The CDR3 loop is CASRPGQGPDYGYTF. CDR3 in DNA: TGTGCCAGTAGGCCGGGACAGGGGCCGGACTATGGCTACACCTTC.

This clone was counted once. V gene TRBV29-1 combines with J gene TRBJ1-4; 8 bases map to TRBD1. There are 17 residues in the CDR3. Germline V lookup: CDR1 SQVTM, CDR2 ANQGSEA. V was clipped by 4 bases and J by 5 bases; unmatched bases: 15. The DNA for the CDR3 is TGCAGCGTTGTCCCCCTGGACAGGGAGGGATCAAATGAAAAACTGTTTTTT. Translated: CSVVPLDREGSNEKLFF.

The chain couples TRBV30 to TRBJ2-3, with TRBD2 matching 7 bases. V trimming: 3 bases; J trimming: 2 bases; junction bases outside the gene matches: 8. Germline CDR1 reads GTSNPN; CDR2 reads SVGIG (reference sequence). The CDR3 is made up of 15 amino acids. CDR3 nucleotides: TGTGCCTGGAGCCTAGGCGGGAGATTCACAGATACGCAGTATTTT. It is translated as CAWSLGGRFTDTQYF.

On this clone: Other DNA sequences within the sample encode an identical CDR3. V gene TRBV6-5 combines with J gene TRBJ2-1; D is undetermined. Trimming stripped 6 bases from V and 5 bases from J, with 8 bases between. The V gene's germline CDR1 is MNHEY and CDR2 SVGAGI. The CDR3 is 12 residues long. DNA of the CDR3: TGTGCCAGCAGCCCGGACGACAATGAGCAGTTCTTC. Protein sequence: CASSPDDNEQFF.

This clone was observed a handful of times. The DNA of the CDR3 is TGTGCCAGCAGGCCGACAGGGGGTAACTATGGCTACACCTTC. Translation: CASRPTGGNYGYTF. The V and J genes are TRBV3-1 (or the pseudogene TRBV3-2) and TRBJ1-2, with TRBD1 matching over 9 bases. In germline, CDR1 is LGHDT, CDR2 YNNKEL (reference sequence). Trimming at V came to 6 bases and at J to 1 base, leaving 3 bases not matched to a gene. The CDR3 is 14 amino acids.

CDR3 nucleotides: TGCGCCAGCAGCGTGGACAGCTCTGGAAACACCATATATTTT. This sequence encodes CASSVDSSGNTIYF. This chain links TRBV5-1 with TRBJ1-3, with D possibly matching TRBD1 (6 bases). The germline CDR1 and CDR2 sequences are SGHRS and YFSETQ. This CDR3 has 14 amino acids. Between the trimmed V and J ends, which lost 4 bases and 0 bases, there was a span of 8 bases.

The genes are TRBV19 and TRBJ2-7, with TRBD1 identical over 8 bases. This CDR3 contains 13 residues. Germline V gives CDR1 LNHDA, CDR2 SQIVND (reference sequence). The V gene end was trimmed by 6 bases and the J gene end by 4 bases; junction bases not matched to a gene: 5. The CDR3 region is CASRPGGTYEQYF. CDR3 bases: TGTGCCAGTAGGCCAGGGGGCACTTACGAGCAGTACTTC.

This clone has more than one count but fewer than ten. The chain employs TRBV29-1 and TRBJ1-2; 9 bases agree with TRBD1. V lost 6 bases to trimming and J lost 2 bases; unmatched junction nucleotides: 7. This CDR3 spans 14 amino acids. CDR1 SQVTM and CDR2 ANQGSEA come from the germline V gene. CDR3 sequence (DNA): TGCAGCGTGGGGGGGACAGGGACCAACTATGGCTACACCTTC. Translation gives CSVGGTGTNYGYTF. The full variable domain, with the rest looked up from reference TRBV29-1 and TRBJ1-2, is SAVISQKPSRDICQRGTSLTIQCQVDSQVTMMFWYRQQPGQSLTLIATANQGSEATYESGFVIDKFPISRPNLTFSTLTVSNMSPEDSSIYLCSVGGTGTNYGYTFGSGTRLTVV.

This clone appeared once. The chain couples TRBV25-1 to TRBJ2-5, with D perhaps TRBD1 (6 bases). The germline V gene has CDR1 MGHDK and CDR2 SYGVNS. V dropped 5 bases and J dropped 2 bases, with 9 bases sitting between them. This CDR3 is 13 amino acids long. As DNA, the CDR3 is TGTGCCAGCAGTTTTACAGGGCAAGAGACCCAGTACTTC. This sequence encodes CASSFTGQETQYF.

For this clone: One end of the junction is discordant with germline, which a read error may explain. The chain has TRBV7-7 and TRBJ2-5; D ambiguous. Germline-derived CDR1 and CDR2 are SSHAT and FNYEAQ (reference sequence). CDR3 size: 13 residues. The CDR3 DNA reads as TGTGCTAGCAGCCACCGGGCCCAAGAGACCCAGTACTTC. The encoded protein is CASSHRAQETQYF.